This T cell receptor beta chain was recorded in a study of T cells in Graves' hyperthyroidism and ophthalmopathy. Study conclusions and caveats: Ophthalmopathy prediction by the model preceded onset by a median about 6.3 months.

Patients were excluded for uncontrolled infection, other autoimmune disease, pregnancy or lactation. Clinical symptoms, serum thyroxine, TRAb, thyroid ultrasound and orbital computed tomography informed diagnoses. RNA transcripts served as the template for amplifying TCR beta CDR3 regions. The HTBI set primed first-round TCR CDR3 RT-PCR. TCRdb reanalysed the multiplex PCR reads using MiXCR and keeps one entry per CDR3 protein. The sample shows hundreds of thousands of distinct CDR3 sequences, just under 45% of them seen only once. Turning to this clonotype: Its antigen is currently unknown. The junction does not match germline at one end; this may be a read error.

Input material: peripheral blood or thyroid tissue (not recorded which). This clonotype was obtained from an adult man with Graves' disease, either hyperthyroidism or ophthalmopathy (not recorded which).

Written as DNA, the CDR3 is TGCAGCGTAGAAGGCTACTCTGGAAACACCATATATTTT. This translates into CSVEGYSGNTIYF. The rearrangement links TRBV29-1 to TRBJ1-3; no clear D gene. The CDR3 runs to 13 residues. Germline loops: CDR1 SQVTM, CDR2 ANQGSEA. Drawing the rest from reference TRBV29-1 and TRBJ1-3, the complete variable domain is SAVISQKPSRDICQRGTSLTIQCQVDSQVTMMFWYRQQPGQSLTLIATANQGSEATYESGFVIDKFPISRPNLTFSTLTVSNMSPEDSSIYLCSVEGYSGNTIYFGEGSWLTVV.